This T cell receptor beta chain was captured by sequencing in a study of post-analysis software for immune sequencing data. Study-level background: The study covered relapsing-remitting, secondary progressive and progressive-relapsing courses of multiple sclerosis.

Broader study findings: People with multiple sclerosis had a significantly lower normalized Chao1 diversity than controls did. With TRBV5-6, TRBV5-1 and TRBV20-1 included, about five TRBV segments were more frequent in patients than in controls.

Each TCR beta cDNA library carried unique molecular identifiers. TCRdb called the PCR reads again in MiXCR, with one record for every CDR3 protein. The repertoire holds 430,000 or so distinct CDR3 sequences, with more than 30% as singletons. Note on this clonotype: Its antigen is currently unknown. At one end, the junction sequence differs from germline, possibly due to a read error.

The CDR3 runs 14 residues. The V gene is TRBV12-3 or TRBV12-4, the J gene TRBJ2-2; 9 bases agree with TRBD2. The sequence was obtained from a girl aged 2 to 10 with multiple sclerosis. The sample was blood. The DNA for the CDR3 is TGTGCCAGCAGTCTAGCGGGATTCACCGGGGAGCTGTTTTTT. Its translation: CASSLAGFTGELFF.